What follows are 10 T cell receptor beta chains derived from one specimen sequenced in a study of spatial heterogeneity in lung cancer. Time point: sample taken at primary tumor resection. Sequencing of whole RNA from tumor, nontumor lung or frozen PBMC involved no sorting. TCRdb recomputed calls from the 5' RACE reads with MiXCR, one row per CDR3 protein. The table includes 40,000 to 45,000 distinct CDR3 sequences, roughly an eighth detected once. The specimen was PBMCs, collected at surgery. These receptors originate from a male donor with early-stage non-small cell lung cancer.

The chain carries TRBV18 and TRBJ1-1, with D possibly TRBD1 on 5 matching bases. V shed 1 base and J shed 1 base, with 7 bases lying between them. CDR1 and CDR2 (germline): KGHSH, LQKENI. The CDR3 sequence is 14 residues long. As DNA, the CDR3 is TGTGCCAGCTCACCACTACAGGAGAACACTGAAGCTTTCTTT. Translated: CASSPLQENTEAFF.

The V gene is TRBV9, the J gene TRBJ2-2, with 11 positions matching TRBD2. CDR3 length: 17 amino acids. After removal of 4 bases from V and 6 bases from J, the junction contained 11 bases not matched to a gene. Germline lookup yields CDR1 SGDLS and CDR2 YYNGEE. CDR3 in DNA: TGTGCCAGCAGCCCCCGGGGTAGCGGGAGGGAATCCGGGGAGCTGTTTTTT. Translation: CASSPRGSGRESGELFF. The full variable domain, in which reference TRBV9 and TRBJ2-2 provide the parts outside the CDR3, is DSGVTQTPKHLITATGQRVTLRCSPRSGDLSVYWYQQSLDQGLQFLIQYYNGEERAKGNILERFSAQQFPDLHSELNLSSLELGDSALYFCASSPRGSGRESGELFFGEGSRLTVL.

This clonotype is large in the sample. The V and J genes are TRBV5-1 and TRBJ1-3, with no clear D. V lost 2 bases, J lost 0 bases, and 6 bases lay in between. The CDR3 has 14 amino acids. In germline, CDR1 is SGHRS, CDR2 YFSETQ. The CDR3, as DNA: TGCGCCAGCAGCTTAGGGTCCTCTGGAAACACCATATATTTT. It specifies CASSLGSSGNTIYF.

This clonotype turned up a few times. The rearrangement joins TRBV4-1 to TRBJ1-4; D is unclear. Deletions cut 3 bases from V and 7 bases from J, with 24 bases between. This CDR3 contains 18 residues. The germline CDR1 and CDR2 sequences are MGHRA and YSYEKL. The CDR3 loop reads CASSHPWPGSAQSEKLFF. The CDR3 DNA reads TGCGCCAGCAGCCATCCATGGCCGGGATCAGCCCAAAGTGAAAAACTGTTTTTT.

Only a few counts were recorded for this clonotype. The V and J genes are TRBV5-1 and TRBJ2-2, with D unclear. The CDR3 length is 15 residues. Deletions cut 2 bases from V and 1 base from J, with 9 bases between. The germline V gene has CDR1 SGHRS and CDR2 YFSETQ. The CDR3 loop is CASSLPTGNTGELFF. CDR3 nucleotides: TGCGCCAGCAGCTTACCGACGGGGAACACCGGGGAGCTGTTTTTT.

The chain combines TRBV7-3 with TRBJ1-6; D remains ambiguous. The CDR3 has 13 amino acids. Germline V gives CDR1 SGHTA, CDR2 FQGTGA. V gave up 1 base and J gave up 15 bases, with 13 bases separating them. CDR3 region: CASSLNAESGLHF. The CDR3 coding sequence is TGTGCCAGCAGCTTAAACGCCGAAAGCGGCCTCCACTTT.

V is TRBV4-1 and J is TRBJ2-3; maybe TRBD2 (6 bases). From germline, CDR1 is MGHRA and CDR2 YSYEKL. This CDR3 is 14 amino acids long. V shed 4 bases and J shed 4 bases, with 12 bases lying between them. CDR3 in amino acids: CASSRGDRSDTQYF. In DNA, the CDR3 is TGCGCCAGCAGCCGGGGGGACCGGTCAGATACGCAGTATTTT.

This clonotype was seen a few times. The chain couples TRBV12-3 or TRBV12-4 to TRBJ1-1, with D perhaps matching TRBD1 (6 bases). The germline V and J ends were trimmed by 6 bases and 6 bases, with 11 bases remaining between them. The CDR3 covers 12 residues. CDR3 in DNA: TGTGCCAGCAGAACGGACAGCCCTGAAGCTTTCTTT. Translation gives CASRTDSPEAFF.

V usage is TRBV9 and J usage is TRBJ2-1; tentatively, D is TRBD1 or TRBD2 (5 bases each). Deletions cut 0 bases from V and 0 bases from J, with 13 bases between. The V gene's germline CDR1 is SGDLS and CDR2 YYNGEE. This CDR3 is built from 17 residues. The CDR3 spells CASSVGLEGSSYNEQFF. The CDR3 DNA reads TGTGCCAGCAGCGTAGGTCTAGAGGGGAGCTCCTACAATGAGCAGTTCTTC.

This chain connects TRBV20-1 to TRBJ2-5, with no clear D. The CDR3 covers 15 residues. The V end was cut by 6 bases, the J end by 5 bases, with 22 bases between. CDR1 is DFQATT and CDR2 is SNEGSKA in the germline V gene (reference sequence). In nucleotides, the CDR3 is TGCAGTGCACACGCTTCGGTCGAATCGCGGGAGACCCAGTACTTC. This gives the protein CSAHASVESRETQYF.